This entry lists 17 T cell receptor beta chains sequenced from one sample in a study of blood T cell repertoires in COVID-19. The data were produced by immunoSEQ multiplex PCR, yet TCRdb's version contains in-frame clones alone and is incomplete. The profile covers some 100,000 clones, with roughly 84% appearing a single time and about 6.6% taken by the ten largest. The specimen sequenced was peripheral blood. The origin of the receptors is a woman between 50 and 59 years old with acute or convalescent COVID-19.

J is TRBJ2-4 and V is TRBV20-1, with D possibly TRBD1 on 6 matching bases. CDR3 length: 14 amino acids. V lost 3 bases and J 6 bases, leaving 15 bases between the germline ends. Germline CDR1 DFQATT, CDR2 SNEGSKA (reference sequence). This CDR3 reads CSASNFRDINIQYF. Written as DNA, the CDR3 is TGCAGTGCTAGTAATTTTCGGGACATAAACATTCAGTACTTC.

V gene TRBV5-1 combines with J gene TRBJ1-1; 9 nucleotides match TRBD1. The CDR3 contains 13 residues. The trim removed 4 bases at V and 4 bases at J, leaving 2 bases unmatched. Per germline, CDR1 SGHRS and CDR2 YFSETQ. CDR3: CASSPQGATEAFF. CDR3 nucleotides: TGCGCCAGCAGCCCACAGGGGGCCACTGAAGCTTTCTTT.

This chain links TRBV9 with TRBJ2-4; tentatively, D is TRBD1 (5 bases). V was pared by 4 bases and J by 0 bases, with 8 bases between. This CDR3 has 14 amino acids. CDR1 is SGDLS and CDR2 is YYNGEE in the germline V gene. CDR3 in amino acids: CASSPQVAKNIQYF. DNA of the CDR3: TGTGCCAGCAGCCCACAGGTAGCCAAAAACATTCAGTACTTC.

V and J are TRBV19 and TRBJ1-5, with D perhaps TRBD1 (6 bases). The germline V gene encodes CDR1 LNHDA and CDR2 SQIVND (reference sequence). V was shortened by 4 bases and J by 1 base, with 14 bases between the two germline ends. The CDR3 totals 16 residues. The DNA for the CDR3 is TGTGCCAGTAGTACTTTGGGGGCGCAAAGCAATCAGCCCCAGCATTTT. Translated, it gives CASSTLGAQSNQPQHF.

The chain has TRBV28 and TRBJ1-1; no firm D call. CDR1 and CDR2 (germline): MDHEN, SYDVKM. The CDR3 is 11 residues long. V was trimmed by 8 bases and J by 7 bases, leaving 11 bases between them. CDR3 coding DNA: TGTGCCAGCCGGGGTGGGTTTGAAGCTTTCTTT. Encoded protein: CASRGGFEAFF.

The V and J genes are TRBV10-3 and TRBJ1-5; TRBD1 is a possible D gene (6 bases). The CDR3 is made up of 12 amino acids. The ends were cut back, 9 bases at V and 2 bases at J, with 8 bases in the middle. CDR1 and CDR2 (germline): ENHRY, SYGVKD. CDR3: CAIRTGNQPQHF. The DNA for the CDR3 is TGTGCCATTAGGACAGGCAATCAGCCCCAGCATTTT.

This clone was detected only a few times. This rearrangement joins TRBV28 to TRBJ1-2; D perhaps matches TRBD1 (6 bases). With 8 bases removed from V and 4 bases from J, the gap between germline ends came to 14 bases. The CDR3 sequence is 13 residues long. Germline CDR1 and CDR2: MDHEN and SYDVKM. The CDR3 region has the DNA TGTGCCAGCCTACGGGAGGGGGTCTATGGCTACACCTTC. This codes for CASLREGVYGYTF.

This clone was seen once. The chain carries TRBV12-5 and TRBJ2-2, with D uncertain. From germline, CDR1 is LGHNT and CDR2 FRNRAP. Trimming shortened V by 0 bases and J by 4 bases, and 9 bases separated the two germline ends. The CDR3 runs 15 residues. The CDR3 DNA sequence: TGTGCTAGTGGTTTGGTCGCCTCGGGCACCGGGGAGCTGTTTTTT. This encodes CASGLVASGTGELFF.

The table lists this clone with a count of one. Other DNA sequences in this sample translate to the same CDR3. The chain joins TRBV13 to TRBJ1-6, with D possibly matching TRBD1 (6 bases). Germline CDR1 reads PRHDT; CDR2 reads FYEKMQ (reference sequence). The V gene lost 5 bases and the J gene lost 7 bases, with 9 bases spanning the gap. The CDR3 is made up of 13 amino acids. The CDR3 region is CASSLDRNSPLHF. Written as DNA, the CDR3 is TGTGCCAGCAGCCTCGACAGGAATTCACCCCTCCACTTT.

J is TRBJ1-2 and V is TRBV18; no clear D gene. The CDR3 loop spans 15 amino acids. V lost 3 bases to trimming and J lost 0 bases, with 11 bases between them. Germline V gene data show CDR1 as KGHSH and CDR2 as LQKENI. CDR3 amino acids: CASSPDSIANYGYTF. Written as DNA, the CDR3 is TGTGCCAGCTCACCGGACTCAATAGCTAACTATGGCTACACCTTC. Full variable domain (outside the CDR3, taken from reference TRBV18 and TRBJ1-2): NAGVMQNPRHLVRRRGQEARLRCSPMKGHSHVYWYRQLPEEGLKFMVYLQKENIIDESGMPKERFSAEFPKEGPSILRIQQVVRGDSAAYFCASSPDSIANYGYTFGSGTRLTVV.

This clone occurred a few times. The chain recombines TRBV7-9 with TRBJ2-7; 7 bases align to TRBD1. The CDR3 runs 13 residues. CDR1 SEHNR and CDR2 FQNEAQ come from the germline V gene (reference sequence). V lost 4 bases, J lost 13 bases, and 13 bases stayed unmatched. CDR3 nucleotides: TGTGCCAGCAGCTCATCTCCCTCAGGGGGATTATACTTC. Its protein product is CASSSSPSGGLYF.

The V call is TRBV19, the J call TRBJ1-1; D unclear. In germline, CDR1 is LNHDA, CDR2 SQIVND (reference sequence). The V gene lost 0 bases and the J gene lost 7 bases, with 12 bases spanning the gap. The CDR3 totals 14 residues. The CDR3 protein is CASSIDYSLIEAFF. DNA of the CDR3: TGTGCCAGTAGTATAGATTACAGCCTTATTGAAGCTTTCTTT.

A single count supports this clone. The gene calls are TRBV14 and TRBJ2-1; the match to TRBD1 covers 8 bases. The V gene end was trimmed by 2 bases and the J gene end by 7 bases; junction bases not matched to a gene: 10. The V gene's germline CDR1 is SGHDN and CDR2 FVKESK. This CDR3 has 16 amino acids. The CDR3 is CASSQQGAMRWNEQFF. CDR3 DNA sequence: TGTGCCAGCAGCCAACAGGGGGCTATGAGATGGAATGAGCAGTTCTTC. The entire variable domain, with the rest obtained from reference TRBV14 and TRBJ2-1, is as follows: EAGVTQFPSHSVIEKGQTVTLRCDPISGHDNLYWYRRVMGKEIKFLLHFVKESKQDESGMPNNRFLAERTGGTYSTLKVQPAELEDSGVYFCASSQQGAMRWNEQFFGPGTRLTVL.

The chain links TRBV28 to TRBJ2-7, with 9 bases fitting TRBD1. Trimming took 3 bases from V and 0 from J; bases not matched to a gene: 3. Germline-derived CDR1 and CDR2 are MDHEN and SYDVKM. CDR3 length equals 15 residues. DNA for the CDR3: TGTGCCAGCAGTTTTAAGGACAGGGGCTCCTACGAGCAGTACTTC. Protein sequence: CASSFKDRGSYEQYF.

The rearrangement uses TRBV12-3 or TRBV12-4 and TRBJ1-6; D call uncertain. Trimming shortened V by 0 bases and J by 8 bases, and 5 bases separated the two germline ends. This CDR3 spans 13 amino acids. In DNA, the CDR3 is TGTGCCAGCAGTTTAGCGAGGGATTCACCCCTCCACTTT. This encodes CASSLARDSPLHF.

The CDR3 sequence is CASSPTGGNYEQYF. The CDR3 region has the DNA TGTGCCAGCTCGCCTACAGGGGGAAACTACGAGCAGTACTTC. The chain recombines TRBV18 with TRBJ2-7, with 8 bases aligning to TRBD1. J lost 3 bases, V lost 6 bases, and 7 bases had no gene match. This CDR3 region has 14 residues. Germline CDR1 is KGHSH and CDR2 is LQKENI.

The V and J genes are TRBV18 and TRBJ1-1; TRBD1 matches 10 bases. This CDR3 is built from 14 residues. CDR1 and CDR2 (germline): KGHSH, LQKENI. The ends lost 8 bases at V and 4 bases at J; junction bases unmatched: 7. Here the CDR3 reads CASAMGTGATEAFF. CDR3 DNA: TGTGCCAGCGCCATGGGGACAGGGGCCACTGAAGCTTTCTTT.